Below are 5 T cell receptor beta chains sequenced from a single sample in a study of cytomegalovirus exposure and HLA in healthy donors. The PCR employed 60 Vbeta primers together with 13 Jbeta primers. The method was immunoSEQ multiplex PCR; TCRdb's version includes in-frame clones alone and lacks a portion of them. In all, the sample yields roughly 120,000 clones. The sequenced material came from PBMCs. These receptors originate from a man aged 40-50 years in good health and CMV-seronegative.

V and J are TRBV30 and TRBJ1-2, with 7 bases that match TRBD1. The CDR3 has 15 amino acids. V gave up 2 bases and J gave up 1 base; unmatched junction bases: 7. The germline CDR1 and CDR2 sequences are GTSNPN and SVGIG (reference sequence). CDR3 coding DNA: TGTGCCTGGAGTAAGGGGGCTTTGGGTAACTATGGCTACACCTTC. Translating it yields CAWSKGALGNYGYTF.

The genes are TRBV19 and TRBJ2-3, with D perhaps given as TRBD1 or TRBD2 (10 bases each). Deletions cut 4 bases from V and 3 bases from J, with 26 bases between. Germline V gene data show CDR1 as LNHDA and CDR2 as SQIVND (reference sequence). This CDR3 is built from 19 residues. CDR3 in DNA: TGTGCCAGTAGTAGGGACAGGGGCTCCCGGACTAGCGGTACAGATACGCAGTATTTT. This codes for CASSRDRGSRTSGTDTQYF.

CDR3 sequence: CASGRGVSSYEQYF. The CDR3 region has the DNA TGTGCCAGCGGGAGGGGCGTCTCTTCCTACGAGCAGTACTTC. J is TRBJ2-7 and V is TRBV6-1; 7 bases align to TRBD2. This CDR3 is built from 14 residues. The germline gives CDR1 MNHNS, CDR2 SASEGT. With 8 bases clipped from V and 1 base from J, the junction kept 8 bases outside the gene matches.

V usage is TRBV27 and J usage is TRBJ2-1, with 7 bases matching TRBD2. CDR1 and CDR2 (germline): MNHEY, SMNVEV (reference sequence). V shed 10 bases and J 1 base; nucleotides not matched to a gene: 4. The CDR3 sequence is 13 residues long. CDR3: CATKRGSYNEQFF. In nucleotides, the CDR3 is TGTGCCACCAAGCGGGGTTCCTACAATGAGCAGTTCTTC.

The rearrangement joins TRBV7-9 to TRBJ2-2; possibly TRBD2 for D (6 bases). The V end lost 2 bases, the J end lost 2 bases, and 9 bases lay between the germline ends. The CDR3 contains 15 residues. Germline V gene lookup returns CDR1 SEHNR and CDR2 FQNEAQ (reference sequence). The CDR3 reads CASSLLAVNTGELFF. The CDR3 nucleotides read TGTGCCAGCAGCTTATTAGCGGTTAACACCGGGGAGCTGTTTTTT.